The entry below describes one TCR beta chain. The V segment lost 4 bases and the J segment 2 bases; nucleotides outside the gene matches: 9. This CDR3 has 16 residues. Germline V gene lookup returns CDR1 SGHKS and CDR2 YYEKEE (reference sequence). Per the original data handling: Reference gene primer amplification yielded estimated nucleated cell counts. Measured with immunoSEQ multiplex PCR; TCRdb has only the in-frame clones, and not every one. That table furnishes V, J and clone size, whereas the DNA furnished D and trimming. The data hold around 230,000 clones, with 86% observed a single time. This specimen belongs to a study of blood T cell repertoires in COVID-19. Overall study: PBMCs, B-cell-depleted T cells, or T cells were the source of the cDNA or gDNA that made up the material.

Sample: peripheral blood. The rearrangement uses TRBV5-5 and TRBJ1-5, with 7 bases aligning to TRBD1. The clonotype comes from a man in his fifties or sixties with COVID-19, enrolled during active disease. CDR3 bases: TGTGCCAGCAGCCCCGTAGGGGGCGCGGGCAATCAGCCCCAGCATTTT. It codes for CASSPVGGAGNQPQHF. Complete variable domain (other parts from reference TRBV5-5 and TRBJ1-5): DAGVTQSPTHLIKTRGQQVTLRCSPISGHKSVSWYQQVLGQGPQFIFQYYEKEERGRGNFPDRFSARQFPNYSSELNVNALLLGDSALYLCASSPVGGAGNQPQHFGDGTRLSIL.